These 4 T cell receptor beta chains originate from one sample sequenced in a study of beta chain features in type 1 diabetes (dated by TCRdb to the late 2010s). The library was obtained by the immunoSEQ multiplex PCR assay. The High Capacity cDNA Reverse Transcription Kit was used to reverse transcribe all of the isolated RNA, meaning that expressed TCRB transcripts were what got sequenced. TCRdb stores this immuneACCESS table with in-frame sequences only. Part of the clones is absent; in the studies checked, under half of the shortfall reflects unresolved V genes, and no reason is known for the rest. The sample contains tens of thousands of clones, 42% of them found a single time. The top ten clones comprise 1.4% of the sample. For these TCRs, the target antigens are not known. What the work shows at the level of the full study, not this receptor alone: In all four CD4+ subsets, TCRB CDR3 length was moderately but significantly shorter in type 1 diabetes patients.

Sequenced material: Tregs from blood. The cell subset or site label, as the study defines it: regulatory CD4+ T cells. Receptor source: a man aged 25-45 years with type 1 diabetes.

The V and J genes are TRBV27 and TRBJ2-1; TRBD2 aligns across 9 bases. CDR3 size: 15 residues. CDR1 is MNHEY and CDR2 is SMNVEV in the germline V gene (reference sequence). Trimming removed 8 bases from V and 2 bases from J; junction bases left unmatched: 7. The CDR3 region is CASWGLAATYNEQFF. The CDR3, as DNA: TGTGCCAGCTGGGGACTAGCTGCTACCTACAATGAGCAGTTCTTC.

This chain links TRBV7-6 with TRBJ2-3; no firm D call. V was pared by 5 bases and J by 2 bases, with 5 bases between. This CDR3 is 12 amino acids long. Germline V CDR1 and CDR2: SGHVS, FNYEAQ. Here the CDR3 reads CASSQYTDTQYF. CDR3 nucleotides: TGTGCCAGCAGCCAGTACACAGATACGCAGTATTTT.

The rearrangement links TRBV6-5 to TRBJ2-3, with D possibly TRBD2 on 6 matching bases. The CDR3 loop spans 16 amino acids. The V gene's germline CDR1 is MNHEY and CDR2 SVGAGI. V was clipped by 0 bases and J by 3 bases, with 13 bases between them. The CDR3 DNA reads TGTGCCAGCAGTTACTCCGCGGGGCCGGGGACAGATACGCAGTATTTT. Translating it yields CASSYSAGPGTDTQYF.

This clone was counted a single time. One end of the junction varies from germline; a read error may be responsible. The CDR3, as DNA: TGTGCCAGCAGTTACCCAGGGAACACTGAAGCTTTCTTT. Its protein product is CASSYPGNTEAFF. V is TRBV10-3 and J is TRBJ1-1; no firm D call. Germline CDR1 is ENHRY and CDR2 is SYGVKD. The CDR3 length is 13 residues.